What follows are 32 T cell receptor beta chains derived from one specimen sequenced in a study of shared clonotypes between healthy human individuals. Terminally differentiated effector memory CD45RA+ cells were excluded from the naive CD8 cells, which were CD45RO-negative and positively selected for CCR7. Method: immunoSEQ multiplex PCR; TCRdb's copy keeps in-frame clones and lacks some. The sample records approximately 840,000 clones, around 96% being singletons. Input material: naive CD8+ T cells sorted from blood. These receptors all stem from a man aged 25 to 40 in good health.

V and J are TRBV27 and TRBJ2-5; D is possibly TRBD1 (5 bases). The CDR3 sequence is 15 residues long. The ends were cut back, 0 bases at V and 1 base at J, with 9 bases in the middle. Germline assignment: CDR1 MNHEY and CDR2 SMNVEV (reference sequence). CDR3 sequence reads: CASSLSGHPQETQYF. CDR3 nucleotide sequence: TGTGCCAGCAGTTTATCAGGACACCCCCAAGAGACCCAGTACTTC.

This clone was counted once. The rearrangement joins TRBV21-1 to TRBJ2-7. TRBV21-1 is shown as a pseudogene. The CDR3 consists of 12 residues. For the CDR3, the DNA is TGTGCCAGCAGCGCTGGGTTCTACGAGCAGTACTTC. This sequence encodes CASSAGFYEQYF.

The CDR3 protein is CASRMTGRSNQPQHF. DNA for the CDR3: TGTGCCAGCAGGATGACAGGGAGAAGCAATCAGCCCCAGCATTTT. The J gene is TRBJ1-5, the V gene TRBV5-6; TRBD1 matches 7 bases. Unmatched junction bases numbered 6, after V lost 5 bases and J lost 1 base. CDR1 SGHDT and CDR2 YYEEEE come from the germline V gene. The CDR3 spans 15 residues.

This chain joins TRBV27 and TRBJ2-2; D could derive from TRBD1 or TRBD2 (5 bases each). The germline gives CDR1 MNHEY, CDR2 SMNVEV (reference sequence). Between the trimmed V and J ends, which lost 6 bases and 4 bases, there was a span of 18 bases. The CDR3 is made up of 16 amino acids. This CDR3 is CASSPDTSAGTGELFF. The CDR3 coding sequence is TGTGCCAGCAGCCCGGACACCTCGGCGGGCACCGGGGAGCTGTTTTTT.

This clone was seen only once. The genes are TRBV27 and TRBJ2-2; tentative D call: TRBD2 (6 bases). The CDR3 has 15 amino acids. The germline V and J ends were trimmed by 1 base and 7 bases, with 13 bases remaining between them. CDR1 MNHEY and CDR2 SMNVEV come from the germline V gene (reference sequence). CDR3 sequence: CASSLFSGDIGELFF. CDR3 in DNA: TGTGCCAGCAGTTTATTCTCGGGAGACATCGGGGAGCTGTTTTTT.

The chain combines TRBV13 with TRBJ1-5; D is ambiguous. The CDR3 totals 14 residues. The V and J ends lost 3 bases and 8 bases respectively, with 14 bases between them. Germline CDR1 PRHDT, CDR2 FYEKMQ (reference sequence). The CDR3 reads CASSFGHGMEPQHF. The CDR3 bases are TGTGCCAGCAGCTTCGGTCACGGGATGGAGCCCCAGCATTTT. Using reference TRBV13 and TRBJ1-5 for the parts outside the CDR3, the full variable domain is AAGVIQSPRHLIKEKRETATLKCYPIPRHDTVYWYQQGPGQDPQFLISFYEKMQSDKGSIPDRFSAQQFSDYHSELNMSSLELGDSALYFCASSFGHGMEPQHFGDGTRLSIL.

This rearrangement joins TRBV25-1 to TRBJ2-7, with D unclear. The CDR3 contains 12 residues. V was clipped by 7 bases and J by 3 bases, with 10 bases between them. CDR1 and CDR2 (germline): MGHDK, SYGVNS. This CDR3 is CASILPDYEQYF. The CDR3 DNA reads as TGTGCCAGCATCCTCCCAGACTACGAGCAGTACTTC.

The V call is TRBV7-9, the J call TRBJ2-3; D gene uncertain. Trimming took 2 bases from V and 0 from J, leaving 6 bases between them. The V gene's germline CDR1 is SEHNR and CDR2 FQNEAQ (reference sequence). The CDR3 is 14 residues long. The CDR3 DNA follows: TGTGCCAGCAGCTTATACGGGAGCACAGATACGCAGTATTTT. This translates into CASSLYGSTDTQYF.

The chain employs TRBV5-5 and TRBJ2-7, with no clear D. Germline CDR1 is SGHKS and CDR2 is YYEKEE (reference sequence). The ends were cut back, 4 bases at V and 2 bases at J, with 13 bases in the middle. This CDR3 spans 14 amino acids. CDR3 protein: CASSGTVGAYEQYF. The CDR3 DNA follows: TGTGCCAGCAGCGGCACGGTGGGCGCCTACGAGCAGTACTTC.

The J gene is TRBJ1-2, the V gene TRBV5-4, with 10 bases that match TRBD1. Germline CDR1 is SGHNT and CDR2 is YYREEE (reference sequence). This CDR3 has 14 amino acids. The junction had 3 bases not matched to a gene; V was cut back by 5 bases and J by 2 bases. The CDR3 coding sequence is TGTGCCAGCAGAACGACAGGGGGCAACTATGGCTACACCTTC. Translating gives CASRTTGGNYGYTF. The variable domain in full, with the rest retrieved from reference TRBV5-4 and TRBJ1-2, is ETGVTQSPTHLIKTRGQQVTLRCSSQSGHNTVSWYQQALGQGPQFIFQYYREEENGRGNFPPRFSGLQFPNYSSELNVNALELDDSALYLCASRTTGGNYGYTFGSGTRLTVV.

The chain employs TRBV28 and TRBJ2-2, with 8 bases matching TRBD1. J lost 1 base, V lost 6 bases, and 10 bases had no gene match. The germline CDR1 and CDR2 sequences are MDHEN and SYDVKM. The CDR3 is 17 residues long. The CDR3 DNA reads as TGTGCCAGCAGACCCCCGGGACAGGTTCGGAACACCGGGGAGCTGTTTTTT. Protein sequence: CASRPPGQVRNTGELFF.

This sequence joins TRBV7-8 and TRBJ2-7; D unclear. CDR3 length: 14 amino acids. The V end lost 1 base, the J end lost 2 bases, and 9 bases lay between the germline ends. CDR1 SGHVS and CDR2 FQNEAQ come from the germline V gene. This CDR3 is CASSLVGRTYEQYF. The CDR3 DNA sequence: TGTGCCAGCAGCTTAGTAGGAAGGACCTACGAGCAGTACTTC.

The chain has TRBV5-5 and TRBJ2-5; possible D gene TRBD2, 6 bases. Between the trimmed V and J ends, which lost 7 bases and 0 bases, there was a span of 16 bases. Germline V lookup: CDR1 SGHKS, CDR2 YYEKEE (reference sequence). The CDR3 runs 15 residues. Here the CDR3 reads CASSPGTVNQETQYF. The CDR3 coding sequence is TGTGCCAGCTCACCCGGGACTGTAAACCAAGAGACCCAGTACTTC.

This clone was detected once. The chain combines TRBV11-2 with TRBJ2-3; D is unclear. The CDR3 is made up of 14 amino acids. Trimming shortened V by 5 bases and J by 2 bases, and 11 bases separated the two germline ends. From germline, CDR1 is SGHAT and CDR2 FQNNGV. CDR3 DNA sequence: TGTGCCAGCAGCCTGACTCCTTCCACAGATACGCAGTATTTT. It specifies CASSLTPSTDTQYF. Variable domain in full (rest from reference TRBV11-2 and TRBJ2-3): EAGVAQSPRYKIIEKRQSVAFWCNPISGHATLYWYQQILGQGPKLLIQFQNNGVVDDSQLPKDRFSAERLKGVDSTLKIQPAKLEDSAVYLCASSLTPSTDTQYFGPGTRLTVL.

A single count supports this clone. The chain employs TRBV27 and TRBJ1-1; maybe TRBD1 (6 bases). V lost 5 bases to trimming and J lost 6 bases, with 16 bases between them. Germline V gene lookup returns CDR1 MNHEY and CDR2 SMNVEV (reference sequence). The CDR3 sequence is 14 residues long. The CDR3 region is CASSITGISAEAFF. CDR3 in DNA: TGTGCCAGCAGTATAACAGGGATTTCGGCTGAAGCTTTCTTT.

The CDR3 loop is CASSAGTSGRTDTQYF. The CDR3 nucleotides read TGTGCCAGCAGTGCCGGGACTAGCGGACGCACAGATACGCAGTATTTT. The chain couples TRBV28 to TRBJ2-3; 11 bases align to TRBD2. After removal of 5 bases from V and 1 base from J, the junction contained 5 bases not matched to a gene. The V gene's germline CDR1 is MDHEN and CDR2 SYDVKM. CDR3 length equals 16 residues.

The V and J genes are TRBV7-9 and TRBJ1-1; D might be TRBD1 (6 bases). The CDR3 spans 15 residues. CDR1 and CDR2 (germline): SEHNR, FQNEAQ (reference sequence). V was trimmed by 5 bases and J by 0 bases, leaving 13 bases between them. DNA for the CDR3: TGTGCCAGCAGCACCCTCACAGGGATGAACACTGAAGCTTTCTTT. Its protein product is CASSTLTGMNTEAFF.

The V gene is TRBV5-6, the J gene TRBJ2-2, with D hard to call. The CDR3 consists of 12 residues. V lost 3 bases to trimming and J lost 4 bases, with 4 bases between them. The germline V gene has CDR1 SGHDT and CDR2 YYEEEE. The CDR3 bases are TGTGCCAGCAGCTGGGGCACCGGGGAGCTGTTTTTT. Protein sequence: CASSWGTGELFF.

This chain links TRBV7-2 with TRBJ2-7; 9 positions agree with TRBD1. After removal of 1 base from V and 3 bases from J, the junction contained 4 bases not matched to a gene. This CDR3 is 15 amino acids long. The V gene's germline CDR1 is SGHTA and CDR2 FQGNSA. CDR3 coding DNA: TGTGCCAGCAGCTTAGTGGGACAGGGAAACTACGAGCAGTACTTC. Its protein is CASSLVGQGNYEQYF.

Details on this clone: Additional DNA sequences in this sample encode the identical CDR3. The J gene is TRBJ2-7, the V gene TRBV7-9; TRBD1 matches 11 bases. Germline CDR1 SEHNR, CDR2 FQNEAQ (reference sequence). The CDR3 spans 14 residues. The V and J ends lost 5 bases and 5 bases, in that order; junction bases with no gene match: 5. The CDR3 region is CASSAGTGGNEQYF. CDR3 bases: TGTGCCAGCAGCGCCGGGACAGGGGGTAACGAGCAGTACTTC.

To note about this clone: The same CDR3 arises from other DNA sequences in this sample as well. The CDR3 spells CASSYQGSGNTIYF. The CDR3 nucleotides are TGTGCCAGCAGTTACCAGGGCTCTGGAAACACCATATATTTT. V usage is TRBV6-5 and J usage is TRBJ1-3; D possibly corresponds to TRBD1 (5 bases). V lost 2 bases to trimming and J lost 0 bases, with 5 bases between them. Germline V gene lookup returns CDR1 MNHEY and CDR2 SVGAGI. This CDR3 has 14 residues.

V is TRBV5-8 and J is TRBJ2-7; 9 bases match TRBD1. This CDR3 is built from 15 residues. The germline CDR1 and CDR2 sequences are SGHTS and YDEGEE. J gave up 6 bases and V 5 bases, and 12 bases lay outside the gene matches. The CDR3 protein is CASSSVGTGSSEQYF. The CDR3 DNA reads TGTGCCAGCAGTTCCGTGGGGACAGGGTCGAGCGAGCAGTACTTC. The full variable domain, its missing parts supplied by reference TRBV5-8 and TRBJ2-7, is EAGVTQSPTHLIKTRGQQATLRCSPISGHTSVYWYQQALGLGLQFLLWYDEGEERNRGNFPPRFSGRQFPNYSSELNVNALELEDSALYLCASSSVGTGSSEQYFGPGTRLTVT.

CDR3 nucleotides: TGTGCCAGCAGCTTAGCGAGAGTGGGCTTTGAGCAGTTCTTC. It is translated as CASSLARVGFEQFF. The rearrangement joins TRBV7-9 to TRBJ2-1; D gene unclear. Deletions cut 0 bases from V and 9 bases from J, with 12 bases between. The CDR3 is 14 residues long. Looked up from germline, CDR1 is SEHNR and CDR2 is FQNEAQ (reference sequence).

V and J are TRBV29-1 and TRBJ2-7; 7 bases are a match to TRBD2. Germline CDR1 reads SQVTM; CDR2 reads ANQGSEA. This CDR3 is 15 amino acids long. With 3 bases clipped from V and 2 bases from J, the junction kept 10 bases outside the gene matches. The CDR3 coding sequence is TGCAGCGTTGATCCGGGGAGGGGCTACCCCTACGAGCAGTACTTC. Translated: CSVDPGRGYPYEQYF.

The V gene is TRBV7-9, the J gene TRBJ2-5; D call uncertain. The germline gives CDR1 SEHNR, CDR2 FQNEAQ (reference sequence). Trimming left V 0 bases short and J 3 bases short, with 11 bases between. The CDR3 length is 15 residues. The chain's CDR3 is CASSLATGPEETQYF. The CDR3 bases are TGTGCCAGCAGCTTAGCGACCGGGCCCGAAGAGACCCAGTACTTC.

The chain has TRBV4-2 and TRBJ2-3, with 7 bases that match TRBD1. CDR1 is LGHNA and CDR2 is YNFKEQ in the germline V gene. There are 17 residues in the CDR3. V shed 1 base and J 0 bases; nucleotides not matched to a gene: 7. Here the CDR3 reads CASSQALMTGSTDTQYF. The CDR3 nucleotides read TGTGCCAGCAGCCAAGCCCTTATGACAGGGAGCACAGATACGCAGTATTTT.

The chain recombines TRBV5-4 with TRBJ1-2, with 11 bases that match TRBD1. In germline, CDR1 is SGHNT, CDR2 YYREEE (reference sequence). This CDR3 is built from 13 residues. With 7 bases clipped from V and 6 bases from J, the junction kept 5 bases outside the gene matches. In nucleotides, the CDR3 is TGTGCCAGCGGGTGGACAGGGGGCAATGGCTACACCTTC. This translates into CASGWTGGNGYTF.

The V call is TRBV7-8, the J call TRBJ2-2; the match to TRBD2 covers 8 bases. There are 18 residues in the CDR3. Germline V gene lookup returns CDR1 SGHVS and CDR2 FQNEAQ. V was pared by 0 bases and J by 7 bases, with 13 bases of the junction left unmatched. CDR3 residues: CASSLAGRLAGWDGELFF. The CDR3 DNA sequence: TGTGCCAGCAGCTTAGCGGGGAGGCTAGCGGGCTGGGACGGGGAGCTGTTTTTT. Full variable domain (missing parts from reference TRBV7-8 and TRBJ2-2): GAGVSQSPRYKVAKRGQDVALRCDPISGHVSLFWYQQALGQGPEFLTYFQNEAQLDKSGLPSDRFFAERPEGSVSTLKIQRTQQEDSAVYLCASSLAGRLAGWDGELFFGEGSRLTVL.

About this clone: The identical CDR3 is also encoded by other nucleotide sequences in the sample. The gene calls are TRBV4-1 and TRBJ2-1, with D possibly being TRBD2 (6 bases). Germline values: CDR1 MGHRA, CDR2 YSYEKL. The CDR3 contains 13 residues. Trimming removed 0 bases at V and 8 bases at J, with 8 bases between. The CDR3: CASSQDPGDEQFF. The CDR3 DNA reads as TGCGCCAGCAGCCAAGACCCGGGGGATGAGCAGTTCTTC.

Here the CDR3 DNA reads TGTGCCAGCAGCTTAGCTGGACAGGGGGCAACTAATGAAAAACTGTTTTTT. It codes for CASSLAGQGATNEKLFF. The rearrangement links TRBV7-2 to TRBJ1-4, with 10 bases matching TRBD1. The ends lost 0 bases at V and 0 bases at J; junction bases unmatched: 1. Germline values: CDR1 SGHTA, CDR2 FQGNSA. The CDR3 runs 17 residues. The entire variable domain, with the rest obtained from reference TRBV7-2 and TRBJ1-4, is as follows: GAGVSQSPSNKVTEKGKDVELRCDPISGHTALYWYRQSLGQGLEFLIYFQGNSAPDKSGLPSDRFSAERTGGSVSTLTIQRTQQEDSAVYLCASSLAGQGATNEKLFFGSGTQLSVL.

The chain combines TRBV4-1 with TRBJ2-5; the match to TRBD2 covers 11 bases. The CDR3 consists of 15 residues. The J segment lost 1 base and the V segment lost 3 bases, leaving 1 base of the junction unmatched. Germline V gene sequence: CDR1 MGHRA, CDR2 YSYEKL. DNA of the CDR3: TGCGCCAGCAGCCAGGGACTAGCGGTCCAAGAGACCCAGTACTTC. It is translated as CASSQGLAVQETQYF.

V usage is TRBV7-9 and J usage is TRBJ2-2; unclear D gene. Trimming took off 1 base at V and 1 base at J, with 7 bases between the two ends. CDR1 SEHNR and CDR2 FQNEAQ come from the germline V gene (reference sequence). The CDR3 covers 15 residues. Written as DNA, the CDR3 is TGTGCCAGCAGCTTAGGCCAGGAGAACACCGGGGAGCTGTTTTTT. This encodes CASSLGQENTGELFF.